The clone carrying this T cell receptor beta chain has a handful of counts. The antigen remains undetermined. TCRdb passed the RT-PCR reads through MiXCR, listing each CDR3 protein once. The data hold under 550,000 distinct CDR3 sequences, with roughly 7.6% observed a single time. These data originate in a study of response to subunit inactivated influenza vaccine. Study outcomes and limitations: Each seasonal influenza vaccination, the authors suggested, recruits few new T cells.

Trimming cost V 3 bases and J 10 bases; bases outside gene matches: 9. Germline V lookup: CDR1 SQVTM, CDR2 ANQGSEA. The CDR3 is 13 residues long. Sample: PBMCs from blood, taken less than 30 months after vaccination. This sequence joins TRBV29-1 and TRBJ2-1, with TRBD1 matching over 7 bases. The receptor comes from a man between 50 and 75 years old who received an inactivated influenza vaccine. The CDR3 loop reads CSVEGRGFWEQFF. CDR3 nucleotide sequence: TGCAGCGTTGAGGGCAGGGGGTTTTGGGAGCAGTTCTTC.